This TCR beta chain derives from a study of blood T cell repertoires in COVID-19. Across the study: The United States, Italy and Spain provided the acute and convalescent COVID-19 samples. T cells, B-cell-depleted T cells, or PBMCs supplied cDNA or gDNA.

V gave up 0 bases and J gave up 7 bases, with 10 bases separating them. Germline values: CDR1 SGHNT, CDR2 YYREEE (reference sequence). The CDR3 covers 13 residues. Per the study methods: How many nucleated cells were present was estimated from reference gene primer amplification. The protocol was immunoSEQ multiplex PCR, while the TCRdb copy is restricted to in-frame clones and leaves out a portion. That table gives V, J and clone size, and the DNA gave D and trimming. The profile shows about 220,000 clones, 82% of them singletons. The chain combines TRBV5-4 with TRBJ1-1; D gene uncertain. This clonotype originated in an elderly woman with acute or convalescent COVID-19. Material: peripheral blood. The DNA for the CDR3 is TGTGCCAGCAGCTTGGATCCGGTCGGTGAAGCTTTCTTT. Residues: CASSLDPVGEAFF. The full variable domain, completed using reference TRBV5-4 and TRBJ1-1, is ETGVTQSPTHLIKTRGQQVTLRCSSQSGHNTVSWYQQALGQGPQFIFQYYREEENGRGNFPPRFSGLQFPNYSSELNVNALELDDSALYLCASSLDPVGEAFFGQGTRLTVV.